The source of this T cell receptor beta chain is a study of blood T cells in healthy people across ages (dated by TCRdb to the mid-2010s). For the study in its entirety: In model experiments, template switching captured about one uniquely barcoded TCR beta cDNA molecule for every two T cells. Age-related changes in TCR beta repertoire diversity were measured in the study by deep sequencing normalized with unique cDNA molecular identifiers. Donors were grouped into four age groups: young (average roughly 15 years), middle-aged (39), aged (about 60) and long-lived (just over 80). To avoid experimental bias, donors of different ages were spread randomly across the sequencing lanes. For two donors (one aged 18 to 30 and one aged 80 or older), the study analyzed two additional independent replicas of 1 million unique cDNA reads from the same blood draw. The investigation overall reported the following: Compared with the aged group, the long-lived group had more naive CD4+ T cells, fewer expanded clones and increased TCR diversity, a pattern suggesting age selection. Since profiling was done on bulk unsorted PBMCs, naive and antigen-experienced compartments could not be conclusively compared. The CMV infection status of donors was not known, potentially confounding age-related changes in expanded clonotypes. Estimates of total diversity based on one million sequenced T cells were regarded as lower bounds and as underestimates. Observed TCR beta diversity correlated strongly with the percentage of naive T cells measured by flow cytometry. Observed TCR beta diversity per million T cells fell roughly linearly with age, and a significant reduction was already apparent by age roughly 40.

Receptor amplification or capture employed 5' RACE. Sequencer: Illumina HiSeq 2500. The second PCR ran for about 7 to 11 cycles and used a J-beta primer mix along with a sample-barcoded 5' primer. Each TCR beta cDNA molecule received a unique molecular identifier from a template-switch 5' adaptor carrying 12 random nucleotides. Each sample yielded at least 2.5 million CDR3-containing paired-end reads. First-strand cDNA was synthesized from all RNA with the Mint cDNA synthesis kit, primed by a TRBC-specific oligonucleotide. All cDNA was treated with uracil-DNA glycosylase and then went through a first 18-cycle PCR with the universal primers M1SS and BC2_uni_R. In the original analysis: For normalization, 1 million high-quality reads, each with a distinct molecular identifier, were randomly selected from each sample. Instead of being binned into consensus sequences, reads with shared molecular identifiers were discarded. MiTCR, run with a Q25 quality threshold and the strictest error-elimination algorithm, handled CDR3 identification, clonotype clustering and error correction. Lower-bound total TCR beta diversity was estimated with a nonparametric unseen species model using Euler transformation. The public reads were quality trimmed at Q25 with fastp and then assembled into clones with MiXCR by TCRdb, keeping productive beta chains. All rows with the same CDR3 protein become a single entry with the most common DNA and genes. The authors' filters were not applied to this entry. For this sample the table gives hundreds of thousands of distinct CDR3 sequences, of which around 48% were detected only once. Clones ranked in the top ten supply about 32% of the sample.

The donors were 40 or so Caucasian individuals from Russia, aged 6 to 90 years, who were systemically healthy. Each donor gave ten milliliters of peripheral blood, collected into EDTA-treated Vacutainer tubes. PBMCs were isolated by Ficoll-Paque density-gradient centrifugation, with at least 6 million obtained per sample. Total RNA was extracted from PBMCs with Trizol reagent, with at least 6 micrograms obtained per sample. For every donor, flow cytometry on a PBMC aliquot measured the percentage of naive CD45RAhigh/CD27high T cells. The germline V gene (reference sequence) sets CDR1 to SEHNR and CDR2 to FQNEAQ. CDR3 length: 15 amino acids, cysteine to phenylalanine. CDR3 DNA is the only sequence kept; it has 45 bases, read in frame from the first base. V is trimmed back by 5 bases and J by 2 bases, and the junction contains 3 bases that no gene match accounts for. This clonotype was seen a few times. The specificity of this receptor is unknown. Base qualities are missing; no much larger clone stands one base away.

Sequencing was performed on blood. The receptor's source is a woman aged 60 to 75 in good health. Recombination connected TRBV7-9 to TRBJ2-7; 13 bases in between match TRBD2. CDR3 region: CASSRTSGGAYEQYF. In nucleotides, the sequence is TGTGCCAGCAGCAGGACTAGCGGGGGAGCCTACGAGCAGTACTTC.